These T cell receptor beta chains were read from a single sample in a study of cytomegalovirus exposure and HLA in healthy donors. TCRdb's table, derived via immunoSEQ multiplex PCR, lists solely in-frame clones and lacks some. The sample lists 300,000 to 350,000 clones, over 75% occurring once. Source material: PBMCs. The receptor source for this set is a man aged 30 to 45 in good health and CMV-seronegative. Both conserved end residues are part of each CDR3. Each record gives: V gene, D gene, clone size, J gene, CDR3 protein, CDR3 DNA. The D gene is left open where the match is weak. Only some rows state a clone size, as once, few, many or a class for expanded clones.

V gene: TRBV7-9
D gene: NA
clone size: NA
J gene: TRBJ1-5
CDR3 protein: CASSSSPGMGNQPQHF
CDR3 DNA: TGTGCCAGCAGCTCTTCCCCAGGGATGGGGAATCAGCCCCAGCATTTT

V gene: TRBV19
D gene: NA
clone size: few
J gene: TRBJ1-4
CDR3 protein: CASTPWAGNNEKLFF
CDR3 DNA: TGTGCCAGTACCCCCTGGGCAGGGAACAATGAAAAACTGTTTTTT

V gene: TRBV5-1
D gene: TRBD1
clone size: NA
J gene: TRBJ1-2
CDR3 protein: CASSSLGDRGYGYTF
CDR3 DNA: TGCGCCAGCAGCTCCCTGGGGGACAGGGGATATGGCTACACCTTC

V gene: TRBV30
D gene: NA
clone size: NA
J gene: TRBJ1-1
CDR3 protein: CAWSVWGQGRTEAFF
CDR3 DNA: TGTGCCTGGAGTGTTTGGGGGCAGGGCCGGACTGAAGCTTTCTTT

V gene: TRBV2
D gene: NA
clone size: NA
J gene: TRBJ1-5
CDR3 protein: CATCRGSNQPQHF
CDR3 DNA: TGTGCCACCTGCCGGGGAAGCAATCAGCCCCAGCATTTT

V gene: TRBV6-4
D gene: TRBD1
clone size: few
J gene: TRBJ2-7
CDR3 protein: CASSEPSNRGPSSYEQYF
CDR3 DNA: TGTGCCAGCAGTGAGCCTTCAAACAGGGGCCCTAGCTCCTACGAGCAGTACTTC

V gene: TRBV5-6
D gene: NA
clone size: NA
J gene: TRBJ2-7
CDR3 protein: CASSLGGSPEQYF
CDR3 DNA: TGTGCCAGCAGCTTGGGAGGGTCCCCCGAGCAGTACTTC

V gene: TRBV11-2
D gene: TRBD1
clone size: NA
J gene: TRBJ1-1
CDR3 protein: CASSQGDTEAFF
CDR3 DNA: TGTGCCAGCAGCCAGGGGGACACTGAAGCTTTCTTT

V gene: TRBV18
D gene: TRBD1
clone size: NA
J gene: TRBJ2-3
CDR3 protein: CASSLPTGGKVDTQYF
CDR3 DNA: TGTGCCAGCTCACTTCCGACAGGGGGGAAGGTAGATACGCAGTATTTT

V gene: TRBV5-1
D gene: NA
clone size: NA
J gene: TRBJ2-2
CDR3 protein: CASSLRQVTGELFF
CDR3 DNA: TGCGCCAGCAGCTTGCGTCAGGTCACCGGGGAGCTGTTTTTT

V gene: TRBV29-1
D gene: TRBD1
clone size: NA
J gene: TRBJ1-1
CDR3 protein: CSAMDSRQGRRTEAFF
CDR3 DNA: TGCAGCGCCATGGACTCTCGACAGGGGCGGCGCACTGAAGCTTTCTTT

V gene: TRBV27
D gene: TRBD1
clone size: NA
J gene: TRBJ1-1
CDR3 protein: CASSPNRGLAAEAFF
CDR3 DNA: TGTGCCAGCAGTCCCAACAGGGGGCTCGCGGCTGAAGCTTTCTTT

V gene: TRBV18
D gene: NA
clone size: NA
J gene: TRBJ2-7
CDR3 protein: CASSPRAPFTEQYF
CDR3 DNA: TGTGCCAGCTCACCGAGGGCCCCCTTCACCGAGCAGTACTTC

V gene: TRBV28
D gene: NA
clone size: NA
J gene: TRBJ2-4
CDR3 protein: CASSFGQGWTKNIQYF
CDR3 DNA: TGTGCCAGCAGTTTCGGGCAGGGGTGGACCAAAAACATTCAGTACTTC

V gene: TRBV4-1
D gene: NA
clone size: NA
J gene: TRBJ1-2
CDR3 protein: CASSQPSGGFYGYTF
CDR3 DNA: TGCGCCAGCAGCCAGCCCTCAGGAGGGTTCTATGGCTACACCTTC

V gene: TRBV12-5
D gene: TRBD1
clone size: NA
J gene: TRBJ2-7
CDR3 protein: CASGLGDSRPSYEQYF
CDR3 DNA: TGTGCTAGTGGTTTGGGGGACAGCCGACCCTCCTACGAGCAGTACTTC

V gene: TRBV4-1
D gene: TRBD1
clone size: NA
J gene: TRBJ1-6
CDR3 protein: CASSQDGKGQPNSPLHF
CDR3 DNA: TGCGCCAGCAGCCAAGATGGTAAGGGACAGCCGAATTCACCCCTCCACTTT

V gene: TRBV7-9
D gene: NA
clone size: NA
J gene: TRBJ2-3
CDR3 protein: CASSPFKGTGPRTDTQYF
CDR3 DNA: TGTGCCAGCAGCCCCTTCAAAGGAACTGGGCCCCGCACAGATACGCAGTATTTT

V gene: TRBV4-1
D gene: NA
clone size: NA
J gene: TRBJ1-1
CDR3 protein: CASSRAGIAFF
CDR3 DNA: TGCGCCAGCAGCCGAGCAGGGATTGCTTTCTTT

V gene: TRBV11-2
D gene: NA
clone size: once
J gene: TRBJ2-7
CDR3 protein: CASSLVDEQYF
CDR3 DNA: TGTGCCAGCAGCTTAGTCGACGAGCAGTACTTC

V gene: TRBV5-1
D gene: NA
clone size: NA
J gene: TRBJ1-4
CDR3 protein: CASSLEQGGEKLFF
CDR3 DNA: TGCGCCAGCAGCTTGGAACAGGGTGGTGAAAAACTGTTTTTT

V gene: TRBV5-6
D gene: NA
clone size: NA
J gene: TRBJ2-4
CDR3 protein: CASSYREGAKNIQYF
CDR3 DNA: TGTGCCAGCAGTTACAGGGAAGGGGCCAAAAACATTCAGTACTTC

V gene: TRBV19
D gene: NA
clone size: once
J gene: TRBJ1-5
CDR3 protein: CASSIHRDFNDQPQHF
CDR3 DNA: TGTGCCAGTAGTATACACCGGGACTTCAACGATCAGCCCCAGCATTTT